A selection of T cell receptor beta chains follows, all from one sample in a study of T cell responses to AZD1222 COVID-19 vaccine. The assay was immunoSEQ multiplex PCR, and TCRdb's table has in-frame clones only and misses some. The sample consists of roughly 180,000 clones, approximately 94% of them appearing once. This specimen was peripheral blood, taken 28 days after the second AZD1222 dose. The receptors come from an adult who received the AZD1222 COVID-19 vaccine. Both conserved end residues are trimmed from each CDR3.

v_call: TRBV6-5; cdr3_aa: ASSYSSGGLQETQY
v_call: TRBV21-1; cdr3_aa: ASSRRDRLGEDYGYT
v_call: TRBV3-1/TRBV3-2; cdr3_aa: ASSHADGNSPLH
v_call: TRBV18; cdr3_aa: ASSPLGRGRGRNTEAF
v_call: TRBV27; cdr3_aa: ASSFRGPDEQY
v_call: TRBV27; cdr3_aa: ASTPGAGGQETQY
v_call: TRBV27; cdr3_aa: ASGRAVYEQY
v_call: TRBV6-5; cdr3_aa: ASSYYRAPPYNEQF
v_call: TRBV7-6; cdr3_aa: ASSSGTADTQY
v_call: TRBV11-2; cdr3_aa: ASSLHSFRWDEQF
v_call: TRBV27; cdr3_aa: ASSLEGADSYEQY
v_call: TRBV4-1; cdr3_aa: ASSLVTNTEAF
v_call: TRBV14; cdr3_aa: ASSQGVSFSYGYT
v_call: TRBV7-9; cdr3_aa: ASSLVGYSNQPQH
v_call: TRBV28; cdr3_aa: ASSSLGDTYEQY
v_call: TRBV6-5; cdr3_aa: ASSRQGNVNSPLH
v_call: TRBV6-5; cdr3_aa: ASRKGAPVYGYT
v_call: TRBV28; cdr3_aa: ASSLGNQETQY
v_call: TRBV7-2; cdr3_aa: ASSPSGGAGQPQH
v_call: TRBV3-1/TRBV3-2; cdr3_aa: ASSLTSGGNTIY
v_call: TRBV15; cdr3_aa: ATSREAGNQPQH
v_call: TRBV20-1; cdr3_aa: SAREGSGYT
v_call: TRBV5-1; cdr3_aa: ASSLASFSPLH
v_call: TRBV27; cdr3_aa: ASSLSGVGNTEAF
v_call: TRBV15; cdr3_aa: ATSGIDDRGEKLF
v_call: TRBV28; cdr3_aa: ASRLSGSPYEQY
v_call: TRBV9; cdr3_aa: ASSETPGLALYEQY
v_call: TRBV10-3; cdr3_aa: ATRGLSNQPQH
v_call: TRBV19; cdr3_aa: ASTMWTDTNEKLF
v_call: TRBV2; cdr3_aa: ASSELLTEQY
v_call: TRBV5-6; cdr3_aa: ASSSTGVTEAF
v_call: TRBV19; cdr3_aa: ASKLYATNEKLF
v_call: TRBV9; cdr3_aa: ASTRRVMDGTNEQF
v_call: TRBV15; cdr3_aa: ATSRGGGTMIHSSYNEQF
v_call: TRBV6-2/TRBV6-3; cdr3_aa: ASSYLRGASNTGELF
v_call: TRBV11-1; cdr3_aa: ASSPGTSGEGDEQF
v_call: TRBV9; cdr3_aa: ASNRADLSTDTQY
v_call: TRBV7-9; cdr3_aa: ASSLSGQGWEKLF
v_call: TRBV6-5; cdr3_aa: ASNHGQGGKAF
v_call: TRBV6-2/TRBV6-3; cdr3_aa: ASSVVQALGAGELF
v_call: TRBV5-6; cdr3_aa: ASSFSPVVHEQF
v_call: TRBV19; cdr3_aa: ASRPGGYYGYT
v_call: TRBV6-5; cdr3_aa: ASRGSGSYEQY
v_call: TRBV12-5; cdr3_aa: ASGRWDEQF
v_call: TRBV2; cdr3_aa: ASSETTGVGGYT
v_call: TRBV11-3; cdr3_aa: ASSLGTFQPQH
v_call: TRBV5-1; cdr3_aa: ASSSWGNEQY
v_call: TRBV7-9; cdr3_aa: ASSPSGTGGNTEAF
v_call: TRBV2; cdr3_aa: ATRGGGTDTQY
v_call: TRBV19; cdr3_aa: ASSVRPASPEQY
v_call: TRBV5-1; cdr3_aa: ASSLVALGTDTQY
v_call: TRBV11-2; cdr3_aa: ASSSTTGGGFEQY
v_call: TRBV19; cdr3_aa: ASSRGSVAPWDTEAF